The 20 T cell receptor beta chains below were found in one sample sequenced in a study of control samples from healthy donors and cancer patients. Only in-frame clones appear in the TCRdb table, and some are missing; sequencing was by immunoSEQ multiplex PCR. The table shows 170,000 or so clones, with approximately 92% occurring only once. The sample consisted of blood. Receptor source: a man aged 18-30 years in good health.

The rearrangement uses TRBV5-1 and TRBJ2-1; perhaps TRBD1 as D (6 bases). The germline V gene encodes CDR1 SGHRS and CDR2 YFSETQ. This CDR3 spans 16 amino acids. Deletions cut 2 bases from V and 0 bases from J, with 12 bases between. The CDR3 loop is CASSLTTGSSYNEQFF. The CDR3 DNA follows: TGCGCCAGCAGCTTAACCACAGGGAGCTCCTACAATGAGCAGTTCTTC.

The chain couples TRBV4-1 to TRBJ2-7, with unresolved D. The CDR3 is 13 amino acids. Germline V gene lookup returns CDR1 MGHRA and CDR2 YSYEKL. The ends were cut back, 2 bases at V and 2 bases at J, with 7 bases in the middle. The CDR3 nucleotides are TGCGCCAGCAGCCAAAACGGACCCTACGAGCAGTACTTC. Its translation: CASSQNGPYEQYF.

A remark on this clone: The sample contains more than one DNA sequence encoding this CDR3. The chain carries TRBV7-2 and TRBJ2-3; D ambiguous. The CDR3 has 14 residues. Germline lookup yields CDR1 SGHTA and CDR2 FQGNSA. The V end was cut by 0 bases, the J end by 2 bases, with 6 bases between. The DNA for the CDR3 is TGTGCCAGCAGCTTAGCGGGATTCACAGATACGCAGTATTTT. Translating gives CASSLAGFTDTQYF.

The J gene is TRBJ1-5, the V gene TRBV9; D possibly corresponds to TRBD1 (6 bases). Germline V gene data show CDR1 as SGDLS and CDR2 as YYNGEE. Trimming left V 4 bases short and J 4 bases short, with 15 bases between. The CDR3 is made up of 15 amino acids. In DNA form, the CDR3 reads TGTGCCAGCAGCCCAGAGGGACACCAGAATCAGCCCCAGCATTTT. It yields the protein CASSPEGHQNQPQHF.

The chain couples TRBV28 to TRBJ2-7; possible D gene TRBD1, 6 bases. The CDR3 covers 16 residues. CDR1 MDHEN and CDR2 SYDVKM come from the germline V gene. With 3 bases removed from V and 1 base from J, the gap between germline ends came to 16 bases. CDR3 DNA sequence: TGTGCCAGCAGTTTTAGCCCAGGGGATCCTTCCTACGAGCAGTACTTC. Residues: CASSFSPGDPSYEQYF.

This rearrangement joins TRBV5-1 to TRBJ1-6; maybe TRBD1 (5 bases). Trimming removed 1 base from V and 5 bases from J, with 7 bases in between. The CDR3 contains 14 residues. CDR1 is SGHRS, CDR2 YFSETQ, per germline. CDR3 region: CASSLRGNNSPLHF. The DNA of the CDR3 is TGCGCCAGCAGCTTGAGGGGTAATAATTCACCCCTCCACTTT.

CDR3 nucleotide sequence: TGTGCCAGCAGTTTCGGACAGGGAGGCTACACCTTC. Its translation: CASSFGQGGYTF. This rearrangement joins TRBV6-5 to TRBJ1-2; TRBD1 aligns across 8 bases. The germline V gene has CDR1 MNHEY and CDR2 SVGAGI. The junction had 3 bases not matched to a gene; V was cut back by 4 bases and J by 8 bases. This CDR3 has 12 residues.

The CDR3 coding sequence is TGTGCCAGCAGTTCCCTTCTTGGACCGACCTACGAGCAGTACTTC. Residues: CASSSLLGPTYEQYF. The chain employs TRBV27 and TRBJ2-7; D is uncertain. CDR1 is MNHEY, CDR2 SMNVEV, per germline (reference sequence). The CDR3 runs 15 residues. With 4 bases removed from V and 2 bases from J, the gap between germline ends came to 15 bases.

The genes are TRBV4-1 and TRBJ1-4; D is perhaps TRBD1 (5 bases). CDR1 and CDR2 from the germline V gene are MGHRA and YSYEKL. Deletions cut 8 bases from V and 4 bases from J, with 20 bases between. This CDR3 comprises 16 residues. CDR3 protein: CASRDWGVSNNEKLFF. Here the CDR3 DNA reads TGCGCCAGCCGGGACTGGGGGGTTTCGAATAATGAAAAACTGTTTTTT.

J is TRBJ1-1 and V is TRBV6-5; D remains unclear. The CDR3 is 14 amino acids. V was shortened by 6 bases and J by 6 bases, with 17 bases between the two germline ends. CDR1 MNHEY and CDR2 SVGAGI come from the germline V gene. CDR3: CASSRDLKWAEAFF. In DNA, the CDR3 is TGTGCCAGCAGCCGTGATCTTAAGTGGGCTGAAGCTTTCTTT.

The gene calls are TRBV2 and TRBJ2-7; D is unclear. CDR1 and CDR2 (germline): SNHLY, FYNNEI. V was shortened by 7 bases and J by 7 bases, with 11 bases between the two germline ends. This CDR3 has 11 amino acids. The CDR3 loop reads CASTEVREQYF. In DNA form, the CDR3 reads TGTGCCAGCACCGAGGTGAGGGAGCAGTACTTC.

The rearrangement links TRBV15 to TRBJ1-6, with D perhaps TRBD1 (5 bases). With 1 base removed from V and 6 bases from J, the gap between germline ends came to 10 bases. The germline CDR1 and CDR2 sequences are LNHNV and YYDKDF (reference sequence). The CDR3 covers 15 residues. The CDR3 reads CATSRATASNSPLHF. Written as DNA, the CDR3 is TGTGCCACCAGCAGAGCGACAGCCTCTAATTCACCCCTCCACTTT.

The chain recombines TRBV18 with TRBJ1-5, with a tentative D call TRBD1 (5 bases). The germline gives CDR1 KGHSH, CDR2 LQKENI. V was pared by 3 bases and J by 3 bases, with 12 bases between. The length of the CDR3 is 15 residues. The CDR3: CASSPTQGDNQPQHF. DNA of the CDR3: TGTGCCAGCTCACCTACCCAGGGAGACAATCAGCCCCAGCATTTT.

As concerns this clone: The same CDR3 also results from other DNA sequences found in this sample. This chain links TRBV5-6 with TRBJ1-1; D uncertain. Germline CDR1 is SGHDT and CDR2 is YYEEEE. The CDR3 is 13 amino acids. V was trimmed by 0 bases and J by 1 base, leaving 4 bases between them. The CDR3 is CASSLGRNTEAFF. DNA of the CDR3: TGTGCCAGCAGCTTGGGCCGGAACACTGAAGCTTTCTTT.

About this clone itself: Other DNA sequences in this specimen translate into the identical CDR3. V gene TRBV18 combines with J gene TRBJ1-6; D is uncertain. From germline, CDR1 is KGHSH and CDR2 LQKENI. This CDR3 has 14 residues. Trimming pared 6 bases from V and 0 bases from J, leaving 6 bases between. The CDR3 protein is CASSPSSYNSPLHF. As DNA, the CDR3 is TGTGCCAGCTCGCCAAGCTCCTATAATTCACCCCTCCACTTT.

The rearrangement uses TRBV3-1 (or the pseudogene TRBV3-2) and TRBJ1-3; D not resolved. Trimming shortened V by 1 base and J by 3 bases, and 7 bases separated the two germline ends. CDR1 LGHDT and CDR2 YNNKEL come from the germline V gene (reference sequence). This CDR3 has 14 residues. The CDR3 region is CASSQVGLGNTIYF. CDR3 nucleotides: TGTGCCAGCAGCCAAGTAGGGCTTGGAAACACCATATATTTT.

This chain connects TRBV13 to TRBJ2-3; possible D gene TRBD2, 5 bases. CDR1 PRHDT and CDR2 FYEKMQ come from the germline V gene (reference sequence). V lost 3 bases, J lost 3 bases, and 10 bases lay in between. The CDR3 loop spans 14 amino acids. CDR3 DNA: TGTGCCAGCAGCTTGGAGGTCCGTACAGATACGCAGTATTTT. This codes for CASSLEVRTDTQYF.

The chain recombines TRBV10-2 with TRBJ2-1, with a tentative D call TRBD2 (5 bases). Trimming took 4 bases from V and 4 from J, leaving 11 bases between them. The CDR3 has 14 amino acids. Germline V CDR1 and CDR2: WSHSY, SAAADI. The CDR3 DNA follows: TGCGCCAGCAGTGCTAGCAGCACGTACAATGAGCAGTTCTTC. Its protein product is CASSASSTYNEQFF.

This sequence joins TRBV18 and TRBJ2-1; D is perhaps TRBD2 (6 bases). In germline, CDR1 is KGHSH, CDR2 LQKENI. This CDR3 has 12 amino acids. The germline V and J ends were trimmed by 6 bases and 12 bases, with 15 bases remaining between them. CDR3 protein: CASSERGGAQFF. DNA of the CDR3: TGTGCCAGCTCCGAACGAGGCGGGGCGCAGTTCTTC.

This clone was seen only once. The chain couples TRBV9 to TRBJ1-6; a possible D gene is TRBD1 (5 bases). Trimming left V 0 bases short and J 10 bases short, with 5 bases between. Looked up from germline, CDR1 is SGDLS and CDR2 is YYNGEE. The CDR3 covers 12 residues. The CDR3 sequence is CASSVEGSPLHF. CDR3 sequence (DNA): TGTGCCAGCAGCGTAGAGGGGTCACCCCTCCACTTT.